The sequence of this T cell receptor beta chain was determined in a study of blood T cell repertoires in COVID-19. Overall study: The cDNA or gDNA used as material had been derived from T cells, B-cell-depleted T cells, or PBMCs.

Patients from Seattle were sampled longitudinally, starting during active infection. The CDR3 is 11 residues long. Germline V gives CDR1 LGHNT, CDR2 FRNRAP. V lost 6 bases to trimming and J lost 8 bases, with 10 bases between them. Method: immunoSEQ multiplex PCR; TCRdb's copy keeps in-frame clones and lacks some. The sample shows 250,000 or so clones, 90% of them seen only once. Source material: peripheral blood. The gene calls are TRBV12-5 and TRBJ1-2; the D is unclear. This TCR derives from a woman between 55 and 75 years old with COVID-19, enrolled during active disease. The DNA for the CDR3 is TGTGCTAGTGGAGCGTCGGGAGGCTACACCTTC. Its translation: CASGASGGYTF.